These T cell receptor beta chains were read from a single sample in a study of spatial heterogeneity in lung cancer. TCRdb processed the 5' RACE reads anew with MiXCR; each CDR3 protein has one entry. The repertoire has tens of thousands of distinct CDR3 sequences, 12% of them found once; the top ten carry 35% to 45%. The sample here was PBMCs, taken at surgery. The source of these receptors is a male donor with early-stage non-small cell lung cancer. Both conserved end residues are part of each CDR3. The D gene is left open where the match is weak. The size entry is marked missing in some rows and otherwise reads once, few, many or a size class.

CDR3: CASSPPPGWTGELFF; DNA: TGTGCCAGCAGCCCCCCCCCAGGTTGGACCGGGGAGCTGTTTTTT; J: TRBJ2-2; size: many; D: -; V: TRBV7-6
CDR3: CASSLEEDTQYF; DNA: TGTGCCAGCAGCTTGGAGGAAGATACGCAGTATTTT; J: TRBJ2-3; size: few; D: -; V: TRBV7-9
CDR3: CASSAYTSYGYTF; DNA: TGCGCCAGCAGTGCGTACACAAGCTATGGCTACACCTTC; J: TRBJ1-2; size: -; D: -; V: TRBV10-2
CDR3: CASSLFMAENTEAFF; DNA: TGTGCCAGCAGCTTATTTATGGCAGAGAACACTGAAGCTTTCTTT; J: TRBJ1-1; size: many; D: -; V: TRBV7-2
CDR3: CATSRDARGNQPQHF; DNA: TGTGCCACCAGCAGAGATGCAAGGGGTAATCAGCCCCAGCATTTT; J: TRBJ1-5; size: -; D: -; V: TRBV15
CDR3: CAWSPGTRGFPDTIYF; DNA: TGTGCCTGGAGCCCCGGGACAAGGGGCTTTCCGGACACCATATATTTT; J: TRBJ1-3; size: -; D: -; V: TRBV30
CDR3: CASSLGTGTDTGELFF; DNA: TGTGCCAGCAGCTTGGGGACAGGGACCGACACCGGGGAGCTGTTTTTT; J: TRBJ2-2; size: few; D: TRBD1; V: TRBV5-6
CDR3: CASSAKREGRTGELFF; DNA: TGTGCCAGCAGCGCGAAGCGGGAGGGGCGAACCGGGGAGCTGTTTTTT; J: TRBJ2-2; size: -; D: TRBD2; V: TRBV5-4
CDR3: CASSVGLGQGYEQYF; DNA: TGTGCCAGCAGCGTAGGGCTAGGACAGGGCTACGAGCAGTACTTC; J: TRBJ2-7; size: -; D: TRBD1; V: TRBV9
CDR3: CASSPGDYSYEQYF; DNA: TGCGCCAGCAGCCCCGGGGACTATAGCTACGAGCAGTACTTC; J: TRBJ2-7; size: -; D: TRBD2; V: TRBV4-1
CDR3: CAWRGTGVGNQPQHF; DNA: TGTGCCTGGAGGGGGACAGGAGTGGGCAATCAGCCCCAGCATTTT; J: TRBJ1-5; size: few; D: TRBD1; V: TRBV30
CDR3: CAISESDSGRYEQYF; DNA: TGTGCCATCAGTGAGTCAGATAGCGGGAGATACGAGCAGTACTTC; J: TRBJ2-7; size: -; D: TRBD2; V: TRBV10-3
CDR3: CASSYSAAEVYEQYF; DNA: TGTGCCAGCAGTTACTCTGCAGCGGAAGTCTACGAGCAGTACTTC; J: TRBJ2-7; size: many; D: -; V: TRBV6-2/TRBV6-3
CDR3: CASRITGDYGYTF; DNA: TGTGCCAGCAGGATTACCGGGGACTATGGCTACACCTTC; J: TRBJ1-2; size: -; D: -; V: TRBV7-9
CDR3: CASSLRDRGRDTQYF; DNA: TGTGCCAGCAGCTTAAGGGACAGGGGTCGAGATACGCAGTATTTT; J: TRBJ2-3; size: few; D: TRBD1; V: TRBV5-4
CDR3: CASSPSRGQQNTEAFF; DNA: TGTGCCAGCAGTCCCTCTCGAGGACAGCAAAACACTGAAGCTTTCTTT; J: TRBJ1-1; size: -; D: -; V: TRBV27
CDR3: CASSRLQGGTEAFF; DNA: TGTGCCAGCAGCCGATTACAGGGGGGCACTGAAGCTTTCTTT; J: TRBJ1-1; size: few; D: TRBD1; V: TRBV7-9
CDR3: CASSSSGGAFAYNEQFF; DNA: TGTGCCAGCAGCTCTAGCGGGGGGGCTTTTGCCTACAATGAGCAGTTCTTC; J: TRBJ2-1; size: many; D: TRBD2; V: TRBV9
CDR3: CASSAGQGLGIQYF; DNA: TGCGCCAGCAGCGCGGGACAGGGTCTTGGGATTCAGTACTTC; J: TRBJ2-4; size: -; D: TRBD1; V: TRBV4-3
CDR3: CASSPGLVRVDEQYF; DNA: TGTGCCAGCTCACCTGGCCTGGTCCGGGTCGACGAGCAGTACTTC; J: TRBJ2-7; size: few; D: -; V: TRBV18
CDR3: CASSPPKLVDTQYF; DNA: TGCGCCAGCAGCCCTCCTAAATTGGTAGATACGCAGTATTTT; J: TRBJ2-3; size: few; D: -; V: TRBV5-1
CDR3: CASRRQGSFDEQYF; DNA: TGTGCCAGCAGGAGGCAGGGGAGCTTTGACGAGCAGTACTTC; J: TRBJ2-7; size: many; D: -; V: TRBV21-1
CDR3: CASSLAGSGANVLTF; DNA: TGTGCCAGCAGCTTGGCTGGCTCTGGGGCCAACGTCCTGACTTTC; J: TRBJ2-6; size: few; D: -; V: TRBV5-5
CDR3: CASSSQGFNEKLFF; DNA: TGTGCCAGCAGCTCCCAGGGATTTAATGAAAAACTGTTTTTT; J: TRBJ1-4; size: few; D: -; V: TRBV7-2